This entry describes one TCR beta chain. Its ends do not fully match the called genes, so a read error is possible. Within the sample, other DNA sequences also encode this same CDR3. The CDR3 runs to 13 residues. CDR1 and CDR2 (germline): GTSNPN, SVGIG (reference sequence). Assay used: immunoSEQ multiplex PCR; TCRdb lists only in-frame clones, some missing. The sample lists more than 90,000 clones, 90% to 96% seen once, with 0.35% to 0.45% in the top ten. The record originates from a study of technical replicates of blood from a handful of donors. This receptor was taken from a human donor in good health. This chain uses TRBV30 with TRBJ1-5; D might be TRBD1 (6 bases). The sequencing sample was made of T cells isolated from PBMCs. CDR3: CAWTGQNNQPQHF. Written as DNA, the CDR3 is TGTGCCTGGACCGGACAGAACAATCAGCCTCAGCATTTT.